This T cell receptor (beta chain) was obtained from a study of response to subunit inactivated influenza vaccine. TCRdb redid the calling of the RT-PCR reads with MiXCR, one entry per CDR3 protein. The profile shows some 550,000 distinct CDR3 sequences, under 25% of them singletons. The CDR3 runs to 14 residues. Trimming at V came to 4 bases and at J to 7 bases, leaving 7 bases not matched to a gene. Per the germline V gene, CDR1 is MGHDK and CDR2 is SYGVNS. This clonotype has more than one count but fewer than ten. These sequences were also reported in another study, on T cells expressing NK-cell markers. From that report: It was by 5'RACE template switching with UMIs that TCR beta cDNA was made. These clonotypes also led the CD3+CD56-NKG2C+ fraction in a few donors.

The rearrangement joins TRBV25-1 to TRBJ2-1; 7 bases align to TRBD1. Sequencing used CD4+ T cells sorted from PBMCs, obtained 11 to 12 days after vaccination. This TCR was sampled from a man aged 50 to 60 who received an inactivated influenza vaccine. This CDR3 reads CASSVKGAGNEQFF. CDR3 DNA: TGTGCCAGCAGTGTAAAGGGGGCTGGGAATGAGCAGTTCTTC. The full variable domain, in which reference TRBV25-1 and TRBJ2-1 provide the parts outside the CDR3, is EADIYQTPRYLVIGTGKKITLECSQTMGHDKMYWYQQDPGMELHLIHYSYGVNSTEKGDLSSESTVSRIRTEHFPLTLESARPSHTSQYLCASSVKGAGNEQFFGPGTRLTVL.